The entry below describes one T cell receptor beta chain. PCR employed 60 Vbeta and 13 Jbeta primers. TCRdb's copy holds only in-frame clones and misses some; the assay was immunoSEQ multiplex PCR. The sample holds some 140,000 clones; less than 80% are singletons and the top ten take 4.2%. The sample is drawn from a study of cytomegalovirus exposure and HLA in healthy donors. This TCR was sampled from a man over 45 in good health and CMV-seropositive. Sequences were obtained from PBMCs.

The CDR3 nucleotides read TGCGCCAGTGGAACGGAGGTGGCCCTGAATGAGCAGTTCTTC. The encoded protein is CASGTEVALNEQFF. The rearrangement links TRBV5-1 to TRBJ2-1, with D maybe TRBD2 (5 bases). V was shortened by 8 bases and J by 7 bases, with 19 bases between the two germline ends. CDR1 is SGHRS and CDR2 is YFSETQ in the germline V gene. The CDR3 has 14 amino acids.